The 9 T cell receptor beta chains below were found in one sample sequenced in a study of blood T cell repertoires in COVID-19. Assay: immunoSEQ multiplex PCR; the TCRdb copy retains only in-frame clones and omits some. The repertoire consists of 110,000 or so clones, with 88% occurring once and the leading ten covering roughly 8.1%. The specimen was peripheral blood. The receptors shown here come from a woman in her sixties or seventies who had recovered from COVID-19.

J is TRBJ2-2 and V is TRBV6-2 or TRBV6-3; TRBD2 aligns across 10 bases. V lost 5 bases to trimming and J lost 4 bases; unmatched junction nucleotides: 1. The CDR3 spans 14 residues. CDR1 is MNHEY, CDR2 SVGEGT, per germline. The CDR3, as DNA: TGTGCCAGCAGTAGCGGGGGGGCCACCGGGGAGCTGTTTTTT. This gives the protein CASSSGGATGELFF.

This rearrangement joins TRBV5-4 to TRBJ2-2; 9 bases fit TRBD2. The CDR3 contains 16 residues. V lost 3 bases and J lost 5; bases outside the gene matches: 8. The germline CDR1 and CDR2 sequences are SGHNT and YYREEE (reference sequence). CDR3 sequence: CASSSSSGARTGELFF. For the CDR3, the DNA is TGTGCCAGCAGCTCATCTAGCGGGGCCCGAACCGGGGAGCTGTTTTTT.

The chain recombines TRBV5-4 with TRBJ1-1; D possibly corresponds to TRBD1 (6 bases). The CDR3 contains 13 residues. V was clipped by 4 bases and J by 5 bases, with 12 bases between them. Germline assignment: CDR1 SGHNT and CDR2 YYREEE (reference sequence). CDR3 region: CASSGTGQTEAFF. CDR3 sequence (DNA): TGTGCCAGCAGCGGTACAGGGCAGACTGAAGCTTTCTTT.

This chain uses TRBV5-1 with TRBJ1-6, with D maybe TRBD1 (5 bases). CDR3 length: 16 residues. The V gene lost 0 bases and the J gene lost 3 bases, with 10 bases spanning the gap. Per the germline V gene, CDR1 is SGHRS and CDR2 is YFSETQ. Written as DNA, the CDR3 is TGCGCCAGCAGCTTGGAAGGGGTCGGCTATAATTCACCCCTCCACTTT. Translated: CASSLEGVGYNSPLHF.

V and J are TRBV5-6 and TRBJ2-3, with 9 bases fitting TRBD2. Germline V gene data show CDR1 as SGHDT and CDR2 as YYEEEE. The CDR3 covers 16 residues. Unmatched junction bases numbered 7, after V lost 0 bases and J lost 5 bases. The CDR3 region is CASSLGGRAGGDTQYF. Here the CDR3 DNA reads TGTGCCAGCAGCTTGGGCGGGAGGGCCGGGGGAGATACGCAGTATTTT.

This chain links TRBV5-4 with TRBJ1-3; D not resolved. Germline CDR1 is SGHNT and CDR2 is YYREEE (reference sequence). The CDR3 totals 15 residues. V was cut by 4 bases and J by 0 bases, with 11 bases left in between. CDR3 nucleotide sequence: TGTGCCAGCAGCCGCGACGGGTCCTCTGGAAACACCATATATTTT. It yields the protein CASSRDGSSGNTIYF.

The chain has TRBV7-3 and TRBJ2-3; perhaps TRBD2 as D (6 bases). There are 14 residues in the CDR3. CDR1 and CDR2 from the germline V gene are SGHTA and FQGTGA. The V end lost 4 bases, the J end lost 2 bases, and 10 bases lay between the germline ends. The DNA of the CDR3 is TGTGCCAGCAGCTCCGGGACTTTCACAGATACGCAGTATTTT. It specifies CASSSGTFTDTQYF.

The chain is built from TRBV24-1 and TRBJ2-5, with D tentatively TRBD2 (6 bases). CDR1 is KGHDR, CDR2 SFDVKD, per germline. V lost 4 bases and J lost 7, with 21 bases in between. The CDR3 spans 16 residues. CDR3 amino acids: CATSDTSRGTDGTQYF. The CDR3 nucleotides read TGTGCCACCAGTGACACCTCTCGGGGGACCGATGGGACCCAGTACTTC.

The chain is built from TRBV7-8 and TRBJ2-7; 10 bases are a match to TRBD1. The CDR3 spans 15 residues. After removal of 4 bases from V and 2 bases from J, the junction contained 5 bases not matched to a gene. The germline V gene has CDR1 SGHVS and CDR2 FQNEAQ. The CDR3: CASSWGTGATYEQYF. CDR3 DNA sequence: TGTGCCAGCAGCTGGGGGACAGGGGCGACCTACGAGCAGTACTTC.